This TCR beta chain was captured in a study of cytomegalovirus exposure and HLA in healthy donors. Background on the study: Sequencing of about 200 million T cells in an earlier analysis found approximately 120 million unique TCR beta sequences. As released early, the data held 70 million to 100 million unique TCRs from HLA-typed donors.

Concerning this clone itself: Its antigen is unidentified.

Study-level findings and limits: The study flagged fewer than 200 TCR beta chains as cytomegalovirus-associated. A later analysis associated around 17,000 TCR beta sequences with HLA alleles at a 0.05 false discovery rate.

In germline, CDR1 is SQVTM, CDR2 ANQGSEA. The CDR3 runs to 13 residues. V shed 6 bases and J 3 bases; nucleotides not matched to a gene: 3. PCR used 60 Vbeta primers and 13 Jbeta primers. Method: immunoSEQ multiplex PCR; TCRdb's copy keeps in-frame clones and lacks some. There are about 170,000 clones in the sample; roughly 80% occur only once, and about 2% lies in the top ten. The genes are TRBV29-1 and TRBJ1-4, with 8 bases matching TRBD1. Sequenced: PBMCs. The TCR originated in a male donor in good health and CMV-seronegative. The CDR3 DNA reads as TGCAGCGTCCGGGGACAGGCTAATGAAAAACTGTTTTTT. Amino acids: CSVRGQANEKLFF.